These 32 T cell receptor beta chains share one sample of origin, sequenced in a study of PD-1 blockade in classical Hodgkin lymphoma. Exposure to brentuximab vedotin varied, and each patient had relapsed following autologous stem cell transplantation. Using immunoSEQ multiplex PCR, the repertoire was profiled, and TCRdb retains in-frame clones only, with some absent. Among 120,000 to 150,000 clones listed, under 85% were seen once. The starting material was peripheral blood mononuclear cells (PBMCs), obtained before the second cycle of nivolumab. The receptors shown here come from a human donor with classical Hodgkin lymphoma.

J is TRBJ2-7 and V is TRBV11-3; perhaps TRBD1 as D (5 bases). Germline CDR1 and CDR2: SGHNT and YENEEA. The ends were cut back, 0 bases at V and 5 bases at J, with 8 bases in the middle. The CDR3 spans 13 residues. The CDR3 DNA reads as TGTGCCAGCAGCTTAGAGACAGACGACGAGCAGTACTTC. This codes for CASSLETDDEQYF.

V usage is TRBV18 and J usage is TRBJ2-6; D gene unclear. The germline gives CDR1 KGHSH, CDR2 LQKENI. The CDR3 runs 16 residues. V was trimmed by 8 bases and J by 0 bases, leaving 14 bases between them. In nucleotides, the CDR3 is TGTGCCAGCCCCTCATTGGGGTCCTCTGGGGCCAACGTCCTGACTTTC. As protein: CASPSLGSSGANVLTF.

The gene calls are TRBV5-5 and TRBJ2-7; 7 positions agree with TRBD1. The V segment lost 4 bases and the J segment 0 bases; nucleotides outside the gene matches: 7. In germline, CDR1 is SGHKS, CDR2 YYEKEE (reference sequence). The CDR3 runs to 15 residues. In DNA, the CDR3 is TGTGCCAGCAGCCAACAGGGGACAAGCTCCTACGAGCAGTACTTC. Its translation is CASSQQGTSSYEQYF.

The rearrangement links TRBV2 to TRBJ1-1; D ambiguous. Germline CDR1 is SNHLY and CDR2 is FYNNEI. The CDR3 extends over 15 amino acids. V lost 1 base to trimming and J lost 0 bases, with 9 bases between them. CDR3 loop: CASSEERGMNTEAFF. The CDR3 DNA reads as TGTGCCAGCAGTGAAGAGCGGGGAATGAACACTGAAGCTTTCTTT.

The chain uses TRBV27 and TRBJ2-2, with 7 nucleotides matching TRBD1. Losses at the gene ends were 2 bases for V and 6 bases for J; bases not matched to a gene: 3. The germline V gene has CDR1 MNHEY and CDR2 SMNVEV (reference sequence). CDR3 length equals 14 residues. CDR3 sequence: CASSLNRGSGELFF. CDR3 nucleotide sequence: TGTGCCAGCAGTTTAAACAGGGGTTCCGGGGAGCTGTTTTTT.

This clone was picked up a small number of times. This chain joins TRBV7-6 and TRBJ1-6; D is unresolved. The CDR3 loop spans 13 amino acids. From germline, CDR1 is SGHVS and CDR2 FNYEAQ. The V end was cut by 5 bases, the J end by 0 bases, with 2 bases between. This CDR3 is CASSLSYNSPLHF. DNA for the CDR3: TGTGCCAGCAGCCTCTCCTATAATTCACCCCTCCACTTT.

In DNA, the CDR3 is TGTGCCAGCAGCGTGGGATCTGGAAACACCATATATTTT. This translates into CASSVGSGNTIYF. The chain is built from TRBV9 and TRBJ1-3, with no clear D. The ends were cut back, 2 bases at V and 1 base at J, with 4 bases in the middle. The CDR3 spans 13 residues. Looked up from germline, CDR1 is SGDLS and CDR2 is YYNGEE.

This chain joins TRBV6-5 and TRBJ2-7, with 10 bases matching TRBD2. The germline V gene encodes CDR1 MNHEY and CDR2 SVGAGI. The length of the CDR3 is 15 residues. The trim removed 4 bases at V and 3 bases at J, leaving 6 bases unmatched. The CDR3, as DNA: TGTGCCAGCAGTTGGTCTAGCGGGAGCCTCTACGAGCAGTACTTC. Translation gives CASSWSSGSLYEQYF.

DNA of the CDR3: TGTGCCAGCAGCTTCGGGGCGAACACCGGGGAGCTGTTTTTT. This translates into CASSFGANTGELFF. The chain uses TRBV6-5 and TRBJ2-2; maybe TRBD2 (5 bases). CDR3 length equals 14 residues. V shed 6 bases and J shed 0 bases, with 8 bases lying between them. Germline CDR1 reads MNHEY; CDR2 reads SVGAGI.

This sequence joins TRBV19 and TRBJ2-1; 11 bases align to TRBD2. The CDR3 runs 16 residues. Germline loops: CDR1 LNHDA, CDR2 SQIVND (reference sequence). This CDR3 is CATSKGTSGDSNEQFF. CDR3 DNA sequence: TGTGCTACTTCCAAGGGGACTAGCGGAGACTCCAATGAGCAGTTCTTC.

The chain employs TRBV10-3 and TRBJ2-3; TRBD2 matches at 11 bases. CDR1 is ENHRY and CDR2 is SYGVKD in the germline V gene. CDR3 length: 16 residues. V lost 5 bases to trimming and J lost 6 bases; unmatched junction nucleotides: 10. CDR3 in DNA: TGTGCCATCAGTCTATTTAGCGGGGGGGCCGGGGATACGCAGTATTTT. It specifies CAISLFSGGAGDTQYF.

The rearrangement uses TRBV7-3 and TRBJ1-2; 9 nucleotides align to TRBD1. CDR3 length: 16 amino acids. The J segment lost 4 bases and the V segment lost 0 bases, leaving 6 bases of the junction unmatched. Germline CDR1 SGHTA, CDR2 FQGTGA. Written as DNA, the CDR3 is TGTGCCAGCAGCTTAACGCCCGGGACAGGGCCCTATGGCTACACCTTC. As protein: CASSLTPGTGPYGYTF.

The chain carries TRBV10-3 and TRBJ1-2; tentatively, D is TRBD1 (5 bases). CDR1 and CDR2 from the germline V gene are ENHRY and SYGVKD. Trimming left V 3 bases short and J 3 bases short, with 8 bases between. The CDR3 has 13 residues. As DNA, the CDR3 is TGTGCCATCAGTGAAGGGACGGACTATGGCTACACCTTC. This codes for CAISEGTDYGYTF.

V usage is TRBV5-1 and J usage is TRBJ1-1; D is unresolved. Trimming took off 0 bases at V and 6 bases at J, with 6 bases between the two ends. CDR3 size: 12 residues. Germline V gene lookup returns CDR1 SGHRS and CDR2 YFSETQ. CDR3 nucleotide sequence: TGCGCCAGCAGCTTGGAGCGCTCTGAAGCTTTCTTT. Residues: CASSLERSEAFF.

The CDR3 reads CASRQGSNSPLHF. CDR3 sequence (DNA): TGTGCCAGCAGACAGGGTTCGAATTCACCCCTCCACTTT. This chain links TRBV11-2 with TRBJ1-6, with D perhaps matching TRBD1 (6 bases). The CDR3 spans 13 residues. The V end lost 6 bases, the J end lost 7 bases, and 10 bases lay between the germline ends. CDR1 SGHAT and CDR2 FQNNGV come from the germline V gene.

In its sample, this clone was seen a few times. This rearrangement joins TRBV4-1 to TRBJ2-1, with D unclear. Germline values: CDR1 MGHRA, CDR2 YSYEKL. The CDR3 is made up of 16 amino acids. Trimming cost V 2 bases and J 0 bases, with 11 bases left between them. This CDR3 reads CASSQPRPSSYNEQFF. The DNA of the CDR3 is TGCGCCAGCAGCCAACCTAGACCCAGCTCCTACAATGAGCAGTTCTTC.

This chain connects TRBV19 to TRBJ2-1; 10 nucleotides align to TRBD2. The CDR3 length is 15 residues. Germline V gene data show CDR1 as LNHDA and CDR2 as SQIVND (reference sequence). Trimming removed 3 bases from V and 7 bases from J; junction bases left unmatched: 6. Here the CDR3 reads CASSMLAGGWNEQFF. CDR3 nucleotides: TGTGCCAGTAGTATGTTAGCGGGAGGCTGGAATGAGCAGTTCTTC. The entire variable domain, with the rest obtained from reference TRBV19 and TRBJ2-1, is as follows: DGGITQSPKYLFRKEGQNVTLSCEQNLNHDAMYWYRQDPGQGLRLIYYSQIVNDFQKGDIAEGYSVSREKKESFPLTVTSAQKNPTAFYLCASSMLAGGWNEQFFGPGTRLTVL.

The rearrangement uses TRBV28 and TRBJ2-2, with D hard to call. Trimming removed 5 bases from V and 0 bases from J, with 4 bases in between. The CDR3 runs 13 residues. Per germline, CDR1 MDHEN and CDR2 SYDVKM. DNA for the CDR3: TGTGCCAGCAGTACAGCGAACACCGGGGAGCTGTTTTTT. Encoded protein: CASSTANTGELFF. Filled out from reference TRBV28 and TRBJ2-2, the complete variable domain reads DVKVTQSSRYLVKRTGEKVFLECVQDMDHENMFWYRQDPGLGLRLIYFSYDVKMKEKGDIPEGYSVSREKKERFSLILESASTNQTSMYLCASSTANTGELFFGEGSRLTVL.

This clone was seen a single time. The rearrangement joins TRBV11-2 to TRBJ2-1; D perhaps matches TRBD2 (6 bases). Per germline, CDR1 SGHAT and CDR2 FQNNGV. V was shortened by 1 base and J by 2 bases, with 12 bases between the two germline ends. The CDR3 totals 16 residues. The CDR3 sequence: CASSLAGRGTYNEQFF. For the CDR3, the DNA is TGTGCCAGCAGCTTAGCCGGGAGAGGAACCTACAATGAGCAGTTCTTC.

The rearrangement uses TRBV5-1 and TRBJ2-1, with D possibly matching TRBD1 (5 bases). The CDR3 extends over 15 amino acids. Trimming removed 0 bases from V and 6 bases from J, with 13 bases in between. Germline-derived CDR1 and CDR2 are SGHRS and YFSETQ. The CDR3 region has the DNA TGCGCCAGCAGCTTGGAAGCAGGGTTAGGCAATGAGCAGTTCTTC. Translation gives CASSLEAGLGNEQFF.

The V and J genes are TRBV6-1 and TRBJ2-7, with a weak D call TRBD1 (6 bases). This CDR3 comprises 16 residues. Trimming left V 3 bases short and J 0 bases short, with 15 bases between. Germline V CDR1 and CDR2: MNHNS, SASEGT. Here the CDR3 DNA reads TGTGCCAGCAGTGACCTAGACAGGATCAACTCCTACGAGCAGTACTTC. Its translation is CASSDLDRINSYEQYF.

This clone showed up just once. The CDR3 sequence: CASSLFFGRTSGQPQHF. The CDR3 coding sequence is TGTGCCAGCAGTTTATTTTTTGGCAGAACCTCAGGTCAGCCCCAGCATTTT. The rearrangement joins TRBV27 to TRBJ1-5; D is undetermined. V lost 1 base and J 6 bases, leaving 19 bases between the germline ends. The length of the CDR3 is 17 residues. CDR1 MNHEY and CDR2 SMNVEV come from the germline V gene (reference sequence).

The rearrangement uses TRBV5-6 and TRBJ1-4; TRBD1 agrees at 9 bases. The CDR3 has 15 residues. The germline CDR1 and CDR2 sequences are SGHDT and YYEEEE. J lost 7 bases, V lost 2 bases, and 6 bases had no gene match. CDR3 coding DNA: TGTGCCAGCAGCTTAACCGGGACAGGGAGTGAAAAACTGTTTTTT. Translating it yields CASSLTGTGSEKLFF.

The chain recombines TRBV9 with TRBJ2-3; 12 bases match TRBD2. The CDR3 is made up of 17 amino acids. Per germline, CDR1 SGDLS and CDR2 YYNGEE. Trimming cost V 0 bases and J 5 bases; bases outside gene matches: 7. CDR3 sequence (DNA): TGTGCCAGCAGCGTAGGGGCTAGCGGGGGGGCGGTAGATACGCAGTATTTT. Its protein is CASSVGASGGAVDTQYF.

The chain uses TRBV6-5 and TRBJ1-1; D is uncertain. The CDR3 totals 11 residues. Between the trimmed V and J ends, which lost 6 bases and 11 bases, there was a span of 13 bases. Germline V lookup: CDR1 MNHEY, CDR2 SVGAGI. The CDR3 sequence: CASSDAVGAFF. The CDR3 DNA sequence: TGTGCCAGCAGCGATGCAGTTGGTGCTTTCTTT.

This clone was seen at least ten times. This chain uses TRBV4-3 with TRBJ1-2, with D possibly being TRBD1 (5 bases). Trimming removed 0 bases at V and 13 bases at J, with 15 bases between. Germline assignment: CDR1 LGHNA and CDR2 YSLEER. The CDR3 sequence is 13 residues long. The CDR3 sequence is CASSQDLYQGSTF. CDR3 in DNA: TGCGCCAGCAGCCAAGATCTTTATCAGGGTTCCACCTTC.

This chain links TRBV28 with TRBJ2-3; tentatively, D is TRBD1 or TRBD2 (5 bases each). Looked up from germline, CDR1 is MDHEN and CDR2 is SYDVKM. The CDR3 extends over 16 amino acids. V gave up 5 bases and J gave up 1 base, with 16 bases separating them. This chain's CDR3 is CASSEPSRDGTDTQYF. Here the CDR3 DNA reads TGTGCCAGCAGTGAGCCCTCCCGGGACGGCACAGATACGCAGTATTTT.

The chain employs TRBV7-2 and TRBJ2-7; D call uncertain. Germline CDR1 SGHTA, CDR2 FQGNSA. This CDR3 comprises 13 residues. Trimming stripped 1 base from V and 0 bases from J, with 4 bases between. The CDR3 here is CASSLVLSYEQYF. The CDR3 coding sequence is TGTGCCAGCAGCTTAGTACTCTCCTACGAGCAGTACTTC.

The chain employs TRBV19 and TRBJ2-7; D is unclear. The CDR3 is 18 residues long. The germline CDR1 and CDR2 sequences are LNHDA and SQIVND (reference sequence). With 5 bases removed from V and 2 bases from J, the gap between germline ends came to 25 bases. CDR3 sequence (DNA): TGTGCCAGTAGTCCTCTTAGGCAGGCCGCTACCCCTACCTACGAGCAGTACTTC. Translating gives CASSPLRQAATPTYEQYF. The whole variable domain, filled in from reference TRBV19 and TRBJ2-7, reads DGGITQSPKYLFRKEGQNVTLSCEQNLNHDAMYWYRQDPGQGLRLIYYSQIVNDFQKGDIAEGYSVSREKKESFPLTVTSAQKNPTAFYLCASSPLRQAATPTYEQYFGPGTRLTVT.

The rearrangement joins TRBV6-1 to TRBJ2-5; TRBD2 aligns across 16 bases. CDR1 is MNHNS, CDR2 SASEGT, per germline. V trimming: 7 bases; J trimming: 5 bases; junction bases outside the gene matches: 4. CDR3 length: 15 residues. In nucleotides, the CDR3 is TGTGCCAGCACCCTGGGACTAGCGGGAGGGGAGACCCAGTACTTC. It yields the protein CASTLGLAGGETQYF.

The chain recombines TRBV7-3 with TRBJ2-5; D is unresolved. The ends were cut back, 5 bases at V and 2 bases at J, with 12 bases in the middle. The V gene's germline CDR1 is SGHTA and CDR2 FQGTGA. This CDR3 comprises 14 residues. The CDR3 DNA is TGTGCCAGCAGCCAGTGGGCAGGACAAGAGACCCAGTACTTC. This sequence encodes CASSQWAGQETQYF.

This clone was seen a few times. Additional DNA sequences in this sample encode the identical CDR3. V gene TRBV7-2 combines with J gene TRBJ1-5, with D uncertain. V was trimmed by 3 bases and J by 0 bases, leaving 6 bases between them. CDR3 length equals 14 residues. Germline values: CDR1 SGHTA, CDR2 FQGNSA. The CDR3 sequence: CASSFGYSNQPQHF. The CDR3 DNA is TGTGCCAGCAGCTTTGGGTATAGCAATCAGCCCCAGCATTTT.